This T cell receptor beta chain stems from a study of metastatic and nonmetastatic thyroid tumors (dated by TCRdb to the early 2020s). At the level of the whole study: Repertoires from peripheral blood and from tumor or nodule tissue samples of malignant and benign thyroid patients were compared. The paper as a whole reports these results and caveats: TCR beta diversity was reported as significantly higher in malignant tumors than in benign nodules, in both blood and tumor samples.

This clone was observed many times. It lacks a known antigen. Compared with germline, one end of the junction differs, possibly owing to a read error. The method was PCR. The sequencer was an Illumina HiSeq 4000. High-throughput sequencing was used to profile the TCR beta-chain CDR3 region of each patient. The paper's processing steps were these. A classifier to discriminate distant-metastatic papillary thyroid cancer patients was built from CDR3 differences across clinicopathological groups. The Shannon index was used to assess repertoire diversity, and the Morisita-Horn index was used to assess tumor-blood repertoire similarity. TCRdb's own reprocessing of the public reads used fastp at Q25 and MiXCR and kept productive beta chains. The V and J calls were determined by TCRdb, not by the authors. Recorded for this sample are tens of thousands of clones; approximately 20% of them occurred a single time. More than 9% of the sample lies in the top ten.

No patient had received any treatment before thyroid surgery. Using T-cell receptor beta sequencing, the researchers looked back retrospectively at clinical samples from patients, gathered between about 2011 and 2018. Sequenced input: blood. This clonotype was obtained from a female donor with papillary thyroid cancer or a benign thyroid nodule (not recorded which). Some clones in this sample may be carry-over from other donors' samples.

Here is the DNA: TGTGCTAGCAGCTTAGCGGCGGATGATGAGCAGTTCTTC. Its translation is CASSLAADDEQFF. The chain joins TRBV7-7 to TRBJ2-1; TRBD2 might be the D gene, on 6 matching bases. From a lookup of the germline V gene (reference sequence), CDR1 and CDR2 are SSHAT and FNYEAQ. From the cysteine up to the phenylalanine, the CDR3 has a length of 13 residues. The sequence is cut down to CDR3 DNA, 39 bases in frame from base 1.